This entry lists 30 T cell receptor beta chains sequenced from one sample in a study of control samples from healthy donors and cancer patients. The method was immunoSEQ multiplex PCR; TCRdb's version includes in-frame clones alone and lacks a portion of them. The sample includes 98,000 or so clones, about 80% of them seen just once. Sequences were obtained from blood. The receptors originated from a woman younger than 45 in good health.

The rearrangement uses TRBV4-3 and TRBJ2-3; D not certain. CDR3 length: 13 amino acids. From germline, CDR1 is LGHNA and CDR2 YSLEER. The V end lost 6 bases, the J end lost 4 bases, and 11 bases lay between the germline ends. In DNA, the CDR3 is TGCGCCAGCAGTATGTTCGAGGCAGATACGCAGTATTTT. This codes for CASSMFEADTQYF.

This clone was counted once. The chain is built from TRBV5-1 and TRBJ2-2, with 8 bases identical to TRBD1. The germline V gene encodes CDR1 SGHRS and CDR2 YFSETQ. This CDR3 spans 15 amino acids. After removal of 5 bases from V and 6 bases from J, the junction contained 9 bases not matched to a gene. In DNA, the CDR3 is TGCGCCAGCAGACCAGGGGGCGCGGGCTCCGGGGAGCTGTTTTTT. Amino acids: CASRPGGAGSGELFF.

The chain couples TRBV25-1 to TRBJ1-1, with D tentatively TRBD1 (5 bases). V lost 3 bases and J 6 bases, leaving 8 bases between the germline ends. Germline lookup yields CDR1 MGHDK and CDR2 SYGVNS. The CDR3 sequence is 12 residues long. The DNA for the CDR3 is TGTGCCAGCAGTGACAGGGTAGCTGAAGCTTTCTTT. It yields the protein CASSDRVAEAFF.

J is TRBJ1-6 and V is TRBV3-1 (or the pseudogene TRBV3-2); 8 nucleotides match TRBD1. J was trimmed by 5 bases and V by 3 bases; bases with no gene match: 6. CDR1 LGHDT and CDR2 YNNKEL come from the germline V gene (reference sequence). The CDR3 is 16 amino acids. The chain's CDR3 is CASSQRQGRHNSPLHF. The CDR3 bases are TGTGCCAGCAGCCAGAGACAGGGGAGGCATAATTCACCCCTCCACTTT.

The rearrangement joins TRBV7-9 to TRBJ1-3; 7 nucleotides align to TRBD1. The CDR3 length is 15 residues. The germline V gene has CDR1 SEHNR and CDR2 FQNEAQ (reference sequence). V lost 6 bases and J lost 0; bases outside the gene matches: 5. Here the CDR3 reads CASSYGQASGNTIYF. The CDR3 nucleotides read TGTGCCAGCAGTTACGGACAGGCCTCTGGAAACACCATATATTTT.

The rearrangement joins TRBV5-4 to TRBJ2-5; D assignment may be TRBD1 or TRBD2 (6 bases each). Trimming took off 0 bases at V and 4 bases at J, with 13 bases between the two ends. The germline V gene has CDR1 SGHNT and CDR2 YYREEE (reference sequence). This CDR3 is built from 15 residues. CDR3: CASSLESGGAETQYF. For the CDR3, the DNA is TGTGCCAGCAGCTTGGAGTCCGGGGGCGCAGAGACCCAGTACTTC.

This clone was seen at least ten times. V and J are TRBV29-1 and TRBJ1-1, with D possibly matching TRBD1 (6 bases). Germline V gene data show CDR1 as SQVTM and CDR2 as ANQGSEA. This CDR3 has 13 residues. The ends were cut back, 5 bases at V and 0 bases at J, with 10 bases in the middle. The CDR3 sequence is CSVQGRMNTEAFF. CDR3 coding DNA: TGCAGCGTTCAGGGGAGAATGAACACTGAAGCTTTCTTT.

This clone was recorded once. V and J are TRBV14 and TRBJ2-1; D is possibly TRBD1 or TRBD2 (5 bases each). V lost 0 bases and J 0 bases, leaving 24 bases between the germline ends. Germline CDR1 SGHDN, CDR2 FVKESK. This CDR3 is 21 amino acids long. CDR3 in amino acids: CASSQDSGFLAGARSYNEQFF. The CDR3, as DNA: TGTGCCAGCAGCCAAGATTCGGGGTTTTTAGCTGGGGCCCGCTCCTACAATGAGCAGTTCTTC.

CDR3 amino acids: CASSVEGGVAGELFF. CDR3 nucleotides: TGTGCCAGCAGCGTAGAGGGCGGGGTCGCCGGGGAGCTGTTTTTT. This sequence joins TRBV9 and TRBJ2-2; D may be TRBD2 (6 bases). Germline V gene lookup returns CDR1 SGDLS and CDR2 YYNGEE. The CDR3 consists of 15 residues. V lost 0 bases and J lost 6, with 12 bases in between.

V is TRBV13 and J is TRBJ2-2; 11 bases match TRBD2. This CDR3 has 17 residues. Germline V gene data show CDR1 as PRHDT and CDR2 as FYEKMQ (reference sequence). The V and J ends lost 5 bases and 1 base, in that order; junction bases with no gene match: 6. The CDR3 here is CASSNTLAGGNTGELFF. CDR3 DNA sequence: TGTGCCAGCAGCAACACGCTAGCGGGGGGGAACACCGGGGAGCTGTTTTTT.

This clone was seen more than once but under ten times. CDR3 sequence: CATSDPGSTLHF. The DNA of the CDR3 is TGTGCCACCAGCGATCCCGGGTCCACCCTCCACTTT. J is TRBJ1-6 and V is TRBV15; the D is unclear. This CDR3 region has 12 residues. V lost 5 bases and J 14 bases, leaving 13 bases between the germline ends. The germline V gene encodes CDR1 LNHNV and CDR2 YYDKDF (reference sequence).

The chain uses TRBV29-1 and TRBJ2-7, with unresolved D. Germline CDR1 reads SQVTM; CDR2 reads ANQGSEA. Deletions cut 5 bases from V and 0 bases from J, with 11 bases between. The CDR3 contains 13 residues. The DNA for the CDR3 is TGCAGCGTTTTGGGCTTGAGCTCCTACGAGCAGTACTTC. Protein: CSVLGLSSYEQYF.

This chain uses TRBV19 with TRBJ2-3; TRBD1 matches at 7 bases. Trimming at V came to 6 bases and at J to 1 base, leaving 7 bases not matched to a gene. Per germline, CDR1 LNHDA and CDR2 SQIVND (reference sequence). The CDR3 extends over 15 amino acids. CDR3 loop: CASRNTGDGTDTQYF. CDR3 nucleotide sequence: TGTGCCAGTAGGAACACAGGGGATGGCACAGATACGCAGTATTTT.

J is TRBJ2-5 and V is TRBV6-1, with D maybe TRBD1 (6 bases). The CDR3 has 13 residues. Trimming stripped 1 base from V and 6 bases from J, with 9 bases between. CDR1 is MNHNS, CDR2 SASEGT, per germline. The CDR3 DNA sequence: TGTGCCAGCAGTGAAGGACAGGAAAAGACCCAGTACTTC. It codes for CASSEGQEKTQYF.

This chain uses TRBV7-2 with TRBJ2-1; 7 positions match TRBD2. CDR1 is SGHTA and CDR2 is FQGNSA in the germline V gene. Trimming removed 2 bases from V and 5 bases from J; junction bases left unmatched: 3. There are 14 residues in the CDR3. The CDR3 coding sequence is TGTGCCAGCAGCTTATCAGCGGGGAACAATGAGCAGTTCTTC. This encodes CASSLSAGNNEQFF.

This clone was observed a handful of times. V and J are TRBV3-1 (or the pseudogene TRBV3-2) and TRBJ1-1, with D maybe TRBD1 (5 bases). V was pared by 3 bases and J by 3 bases, with 8 bases between. Per germline, CDR1 LGHDT and CDR2 YNNKEL (reference sequence). CDR3 length: 13 residues. CDR3 loop: CASSHSGYTEAFF. DNA for the CDR3: TGTGCCAGCAGCCACTCAGGGTACACTGAAGCTTTCTTT.

The chain couples TRBV10-2 to TRBJ1-2; D is possibly TRBD1 (5 bases). V was cut by 2 bases and J by 8 bases, with 9 bases left in between. Germline CDR1 is WSHSY and CDR2 is SAAADI. The CDR3 loop spans 12 amino acids. The CDR3 loop is CASSERGAGYTF. CDR3 nucleotide sequence: TGCGCCAGCAGTGAGCGGGGCGCGGGCTACACCTTC.

This clone has a single count. The chain employs TRBV4-1 and TRBJ2-1; tentative D call: TRBD2 (5 bases). Germline V gene lookup returns CDR1 MGHRA and CDR2 YSYEKL. The CDR3 is 17 amino acids. The V end was cut by 0 bases, the J end by 8 bases, with 20 bases between. The CDR3 is CASSQEPRGGGLHEQFF. CDR3 nucleotide sequence: TGCGCCAGCAGCCAAGAGCCTCGGGGTGGTGGTCTACATGAGCAGTTCTTC.

This sequence joins TRBV19 and TRBJ2-7; possibly TRBD1 or TRBD2 for D (5 bases each). Trimming shortened V by 3 bases and J by 6 bases, and 15 bases separated the two germline ends. The V gene's germline CDR1 is LNHDA and CDR2 SQIVND (reference sequence). This CDR3 is built from 14 residues. The CDR3 DNA follows: TGTGCCAGTAGTATTGGGACCAGATTAAGCGAGCAGTACTTC. It is translated as CASSIGTRLSEQYF.

This clone occurred a few times. The chain has TRBV4-1 and TRBJ1-5, with D hard to call. Between the trimmed V and J ends, which lost 1 base and 7 bases, there was a span of 8 bases. Germline V gene sequence: CDR1 MGHRA, CDR2 YSYEKL. CDR3 length: 13 residues. This CDR3 reads CASSQATLQPQHF. As DNA, the CDR3 is TGCGCCAGCAGCCAAGCGACACTCCAGCCCCAGCATTTT.

To note about this clone: At the DNA level, this CDR3 is encoded by other sequences in the same sample as well. The chain recombines TRBV18 with TRBJ1-2, with D uncertain. The CDR3 runs 12 residues. Germline V gene lookup returns CDR1 KGHSH and CDR2 LQKENI. V lost 3 bases to trimming and J lost 6 bases, with 8 bases between them. CDR3 in amino acids: CASSPSRDGYTF. The CDR3 DNA sequence: TGTGCCAGCTCACCTTCACGGGATGGCTACACCTTC.

The chain carries TRBV19 and TRBJ1-2, with TRBD1 identical over 12 bases. The CDR3 spans 14 residues. Germline CDR1 is LNHDA and CDR2 is SQIVND (reference sequence). Trimming at V came to 6 bases and at J to 4 bases, leaving 3 bases not matched to a gene. The CDR3 sequence is CASRLGQGAYGYTF. The CDR3 DNA sequence: TGTGCCAGTAGGTTGGGACAGGGGGCCTATGGCTACACCTTC.

The genes are TRBV5-1 and TRBJ2-7; tentatively, D is TRBD1 (6 bases). V lost 3 bases, J lost 2 bases, and 9 bases lay in between. CDR3 length equals 13 residues. Germline-derived CDR1 and CDR2 are SGHRS and YFSETQ. CDR3 DNA: TGCGCCAGCAGCTCACAGGGAACCTACGAGCAGTACTTC. Translated: CASSSQGTYEQYF.

V is TRBV5-6 and J is TRBJ1-2, with unresolved D. The germline gives CDR1 SGHDT, CDR2 YYEEEE. This CDR3 contains 13 residues. Trimming took off 6 bases at V and 4 bases at J, with 13 bases between the two ends. The DNA for the CDR3 is TGTGCCAGCAATCCAAAGGGCCTCTATGGCTACACCTTC. It specifies CASNPKGLYGYTF.

The chain joins TRBV9 to TRBJ1-2; D is perhaps TRBD1 (5 bases). From germline, CDR1 is SGDLS and CDR2 YYNGEE. The V gene lost 0 bases and the J gene lost 3 bases, with 15 bases spanning the gap. CDR3 length: 16 residues. The CDR3: CASSVGFGGMYYGYTF. In DNA, the CDR3 is TGTGCCAGCAGCGTAGGATTCGGGGGGATGTACTATGGCTACACCTTC.

This chain joins TRBV14 and TRBJ1-2; the D gene is possibly TRBD1 (5 bases). Trimming removed 4 bases at V and 2 bases at J, with 8 bases between. CDR3 length: 13 residues. From germline, CDR1 is SGHDN and CDR2 FVKESK. The CDR3 DNA follows: TGTGCCAGCAGCCTGGGACGGAACTATGGCTACACCTTC. It specifies CASSLGRNYGYTF. Combining the CDR3 with reference TRBV14 and TRBJ1-2 gives the whole variable domain EAGVTQFPSHSVIEKGQTVTLRCDPISGHDNLYWYRRVMGKEIKFLLHFVKESKQDESGMPNNRFLAERTGGTYSTLKVQPAELEDSGVYFCASSLGRNYGYTFGSGTRLTVV.

V gene TRBV6-6 combines with J gene TRBJ1-3; TRBD1 matches 9 bases. The CDR3 has 15 residues. The V gene end was trimmed by 6 bases and the J gene end by 4 bases; junction bases not matched to a gene: 7. Germline V gives CDR1 MNHNY, CDR2 SVGAGI (reference sequence). This CDR3 is CASSQQGAPGNTIYF. CDR3 DNA: TGTGCCAGCAGCCAACAGGGGGCGCCCGGAAACACCATATATTTT.

The chain carries TRBV5-1 and TRBJ2-3; a weak D match, TRBD2 (6 bases). The V and J ends lost 3 bases and 1 base respectively, with 15 bases between them. CDR1 is SGHRS and CDR2 is YFSETQ in the germline V gene. The CDR3 has 16 residues. The CDR3 coding sequence is TGCGCCAGCAGCTGGGGACTCCCGTTGGGCACAGATACGCAGTATTTT. Encoded protein: CASSWGLPLGTDTQYF.

The chain joins TRBV7-2 to TRBJ2-4; D not resolved. The germline V gene encodes CDR1 SGHTA and CDR2 FQGNSA. This CDR3 has 16 amino acids. Trimming pared 0 bases from V and 0 bases from J, leaving 9 bases between. CDR3 in amino acids: CASSLASPAAKNIQYF. DNA for the CDR3: TGTGCCAGCAGCTTAGCGAGTCCGGCAGCCAAAAACATTCAGTACTTC.

The chain has TRBV2 and TRBJ1-4, with D uncertain. The V gene's germline CDR1 is SNHLY and CDR2 FYNNEI. The CDR3 covers 15 residues. V lost 4 bases to trimming and J lost 0 bases, with 9 bases between them. CDR3 nucleotides: TGTGCCAGCAGTGCCTTGGGAGCAACTAATGAAAAACTGTTTTTT. Translating it yields CASSALGATNEKLFF.